This T cell receptor (beta chain) was sequenced during a study of Ad26.COV2.S vaccination and SARS-CoV-2 variants. Study-wide findings and caveats: Measurements of TCR breadth and depth may have given underestimates of the total T cell responses. Post-vaccination breadth of spike-specific CD8+ and CD4+ T cell responses was reportedly substantial. Among vaccine recipients, spike-specific TCR breadth exceeded that of placebo recipients.

A word on this clone: The antigen is unknown.

The CDR3 extends over 15 amino acids. Germline CDR1 is SNHLY and CDR2 is FYNNEI. V lost 7 bases and J lost 2, with 16 bases in between. Libraries were prepared by immunoSEQ multiplex PCR; TCRdb keeps only in-frame clonotypes and omits some of them. The sample consists of just over 350,000 clones, approximately 90% of them appearing once. The sample was peripheral blood, taken after recovery from COVID-19. The origin of this receptor is a human donor who had recovered from COVID-19. This chain links TRBV2 with TRBJ2-3; D may be TRBD1 (6 bases). CDR3 sequence (DNA): TGTGCCAGCAATACATTGACAGGCCCCACAGATACGCAGTATTTT. It is translated as CASNTLTGPTDTQYF.